This TCR beta chain was recovered during a study of T-cell reconstitution after alpha-beta-depleted transplantation in children (dated by TCRdb to the mid-2010s). As for the study more broadly: Using TCR repertoire profiling, the study quantitatively followed how T-cell immune reconstitution unfolded in children after TCRalphabeta/CD19-depleted allogeneic hematopoietic cell transplantation.

As regards this clonotype: Its antigen remains undetermined. It has no much larger one-base neighbor in the sample; base qualities were not kept.

The protocol used for the library was PCR. Sequencer: Illumina HiSeq 2500. To normalize quantification of the TCRbeta repertoire, the TCR libraries were built with molecular barcoding that relied on unique molecular identifiers. TCRdb itself trimmed the public reads at Q25 with fastp, ran MiXCR and retained productive beta chains. Rows are unified per CDR3 protein, each entry keeping the most common DNA and genes. The sample table shows 400,000 to 500,000 distinct CDR3 sequences, and under 13% are seen once. The top ten hold 5% to 6.5% of the sample. The cysteine opens and the phenylalanine closes a CDR3 of 17 amino acids. The DNA shown is the 51-base CDR3, in frame from base 1. Looking up the germline V gene yields CDR1 MNHEY and CDR2 SVGAGI. A distance of 14 bases separates the germline ends of V and J, which lose 0 bases and 1 base respectively.

Sequencing was performed on PBMCs from the stem cell graft donor, taken from the stem cell graft. This receptor was identified in a human donor who donated a stem cell graft to a child with acute myeloid leukemia. This receptor chain uses TRBV6-5 and TRBJ2-3; no D gene is confidently identified. The DNA sequence is TGTGCCAGCAGTTACTCCCCCTTAGCCGTGGGCACAGATACGCAGTATTTT. Translated, it reads CASSYSPLAVGTDTQYF.